This passage covers 14 T cell receptor beta chains from one sample sequenced in a study of cytomegalovirus exposure and HLA in healthy donors. A multiplex PCR was run with 60 Vbeta primers and 13 Jbeta primers. The table came from immunoSEQ multiplex PCR; TCRdb's copy has only in-frame clones and leaves some out. The sample carries approximately 100,000 clones, roughly 77% recorded once. Specimen: PBMCs. The receptors come from a man aged 35 to 55 in good health and CMV-seronegative.

V and J are TRBV19 and TRBJ2-3; TRBD2 agrees at 7 bases. The CDR3 has 14 residues. Germline values: CDR1 LNHDA, CDR2 SQIVND (reference sequence). Trimming removed 5 bases from V and 0 bases from J; junction bases left unmatched: 2. The CDR3 DNA reads as TGTGCCAGTAGTCTGGGAGGGAGCACAGATACGCAGTATTTT. Amino acid sequence: CASSLGGSTDTQYF. Full variable domain (remainder filled in from reference TRBV19 and TRBJ2-3): DGGITQSPKYLFRKEGQNVTLSCEQNLNHDAMYWYRQDPGQGLRLIYYSQIVNDFQKGDIAEGYSVSREKKESFPLTVTSAQKNPTAFYLCASSLGGSTDTQYFGPGTRLTVL.

Here the CDR3 DNA reads TGTGCCAGCAGTGACTGGACTAGCGGGCGGGAGACCCAGTACTTC. It encodes CASSDWTSGRETQYF. This chain uses TRBV6-1 with TRBJ2-5, with 11 nucleotides matching TRBD2. Trimming at V came to 3 bases and at J to 5 bases, leaving 5 bases not matched to a gene. This CDR3 is built from 15 residues. Germline V gene data show CDR1 as MNHNS and CDR2 as SASEGT.

In this sample, this clone turned up once. The rearrangement links TRBV5-6 to TRBJ1-3; 12 bases fit TRBD1. This CDR3 contains 15 residues. After removal of 4 bases from V and 4 bases from J, the junction contained 3 bases not matched to a gene. The germline gives CDR1 SGHDT, CDR2 YYEEEE. The CDR3 loop reads CASSRDRGRGNTIYF. The DNA of the CDR3 is TGTGCCAGCAGCCGGGACAGGGGGCGAGGAAACACCATATATTTT.

The V call is TRBV20-1, the J call TRBJ1-6; D unresolved. Germline V gives CDR1 DFQATT, CDR2 SNEGSKA (reference sequence). The CDR3 is 9 residues long. The CDR3 nucleotides are TGCAGGGCAGATTCACCCCTCCACTTT. Its protein is CRADSPLHF.

The chain recombines TRBV4-2 with TRBJ1-2; tentatively, D is TRBD1 (6 bases). Trimming pared 0 bases from V and 3 bases from J, leaving 8 bases between. The CDR3 runs to 14 residues. CDR1 and CDR2 from the germline V gene are LGHNA and YNFKEQ. CDR3 residues: CASSQDTGHYGYTF. The CDR3 bases are TGTGCCAGCAGCCAAGATACAGGGCACTATGGCTACACCTTC.

In this sample, this clone turned up a few times. This chain uses TRBV11-2 with TRBJ2-3, with 8 bases matching TRBD1. The germline gives CDR1 SGHAT, CDR2 FQNNGV. The CDR3 covers 13 residues. The junction had 1 base not matched to a gene; V was cut back by 5 bases and J by 3 bases. Written as DNA, the CDR3 is TGTGCCAGCAGCCGACAGGGGACAGATACGCAGTATTTT. Translated, it gives CASSRQGTDTQYF.

V is TRBV2 and J is TRBJ1-1, with D maybe TRBD1 (6 bases). Germline lookup yields CDR1 SNHLY and CDR2 FYNNEI. This CDR3 is built from 12 residues. The V and J ends lost 6 bases and 8 bases respectively, with 13 bases between them. CDR3 bases: TGTGCCAGCAGACCCCGGACAGCGGAAGCTTTCTTT. It codes for CASRPRTAEAFF.

The chain links TRBV7-2 to TRBJ1-4, with D uncertain. The V gene's germline CDR1 is SGHTA and CDR2 FQGNSA. The CDR3 consists of 15 residues. Between the trimmed V and J ends, which lost 2 bases and 8 bases, there was a span of 15 bases. The chain's CDR3 is CASSLQFGDNEKLFF. As DNA, the CDR3 is TGTGCCAGCAGCTTACAGTTCGGGGATAACGAAAAACTGTTTTTT. Full variable domain (missing parts from reference TRBV7-2 and TRBJ1-4): GAGVSQSPSNKVTEKGKDVELRCDPISGHTALYWYRQSLGQGLEFLIYFQGNSAPDKSGLPSDRFSAERTGGSVSTLTIQRTQQEDSAVYLCASSLQFGDNEKLFFGSGTQLSVL.

The V call is TRBV29-1, the J call TRBJ1-3; D ambiguous. Trimming shortened V by 5 bases and J by 0 bases, and 5 bases separated the two germline ends. There are 12 residues in the CDR3. Germline-derived CDR1 and CDR2 are SQVTM and ANQGSEA. CDR3 DNA sequence: TGCAGCGTTTCCCACTCTGGAAACACCATATATTTT. The encoded protein is CSVSHSGNTIYF.

The chain combines TRBV2 with TRBJ2-1, with D possibly matching TRBD2 (6 bases). Per germline, CDR1 SNHLY and CDR2 FYNNEI. The CDR3 is made up of 12 amino acids. The ends were cut back, 4 bases at V and 10 bases at J, with 11 bases in the middle. Written as DNA, the CDR3 is TGTGCCAGCAGTGGGGGACGGGAGGAGCAGTTCTTC. The encoded protein is CASSGGREEQFF.

The rearrangement links TRBV11-3 to TRBJ2-6; TRBD1 agrees at 9 bases. Trimming cost V 4 bases and J 2 bases; bases outside gene matches: 6. CDR1 is SGHNT, CDR2 YENEEA, per germline. CDR3 length: 17 residues. The CDR3 here is CASSSTGGNTGANVLTF. The CDR3 DNA reads as TGTGCCAGCAGCTCAACAGGGGGCAATACTGGGGCCAACGTCCTGACTTTC.

The rearrangement uses TRBV27 and TRBJ2-2; perhaps TRBD1 as D (6 bases). CDR3 size: 13 residues. The ends were cut back, 6 bases at V and 2 bases at J, with 7 bases in the middle. Germline V gene sequence: CDR1 MNHEY, CDR2 SMNVEV (reference sequence). The CDR3: CASRDSNTGELFF. The DNA of the CDR3 is TGTGCCAGCAGGGACAGTAACACCGGGGAGCTGTTTTTT.

This chain uses TRBV12-5 with TRBJ1-1, with a possible D match to TRBD1 (5 bases). The V gene's germline CDR1 is LGHNT and CDR2 FRNRAP. CDR3 length: 15 amino acids. V lost 4 bases to trimming and J lost 0 bases, with 12 bases between them. CDR3 protein: CASGYGGLLNTEAFF. The CDR3, as DNA: TGTGCTAGTGGTTACGGGGGACTCCTGAACACTGAAGCTTTCTTT.

The chain carries TRBV5-6 and TRBJ2-1, with TRBD1 matching 8 bases. The ends lost 3 bases at V and 4 bases at J; junction bases unmatched: 9. The CDR3 sequence is 16 residues long. Germline V CDR1 and CDR2: SGHDT, YYEEEE. In nucleotides, the CDR3 is TGTGCCAGCAGCTGGCCTGGACAGGGACCTTACAATGAGCAGTTCTTC. Protein product: CASSWPGQGPYNEQFF.